What follows are 17 T cell receptor beta chains derived from one specimen sequenced in a study of T cells in Graves' hyperthyroidism and ophthalmopathy. RNA transcripts yielded amplified TCR beta CDR3 regions. In the first-round RT-PCR of the TCR CDR3, the HTBI primer set was used. TCRdb itself ran the multiplex PCR reads through MiXCR, one entry per CDR3 protein. The data show about 380,000 distinct CDR3 sequences, approximately 15% seen once. The sequencing input was blood. The receptors stem from a woman aged 60-70 years with Graves' hyperthyroidism.

This clonotype occurred many times. The J gene is TRBJ2-1, the V gene TRBV11-2, with D perhaps matching TRBD2 (6 bases). The germline gives CDR1 SGHAT, CDR2 FQNNGV. The germline V and J ends were trimmed by 3 bases and 5 bases, with 20 bases remaining between them. The CDR3 is 17 amino acids. For the CDR3, the DNA is TGTGCCAGCAGCTTTTTGAGTACGCGGGATTCAAACAATGAGCAGTTCTTC. Protein sequence: CASSFLSTRDSNNEQFF. Together with reference TRBV11-2 and TRBJ2-1, the CDR3 gives the full variable domain: EAGVAQSPRYKIIEKRQSVAFWCNPISGHATLYWYQQILGQGPKLLIQFQNNGVVDDSQLPKDRFSAERLKGVDSTLKIQPAKLEDSAVYLCASSFLSTRDSNNEQFFGPGTRLTVL.

This clonotype was seen ten or more times. The chain is built from TRBV3-1 and TRBJ2-1; D not resolved. The V end was cut by 1 base, the J end by 6 bases, with 7 bases between. The germline CDR1 and CDR2 sequences are LGHDT and YNNKEL (reference sequence). The CDR3 is 13 residues long. CDR3: CASSQAVSNEQFF. CDR3 in DNA: TGTGCCAGCAGCCAAGCGGTTAGCAATGAGCAGTTCTTC.

The chain has TRBV18 and TRBJ2-5, with 8 bases identical to TRBD1. The V segment lost 6 bases and the J segment 4 bases; nucleotides outside the gene matches: 7. The CDR3 sequence is 14 residues long. Per germline, CDR1 KGHSH and CDR2 LQKENI. The CDR3 DNA reads TGTGCCAGCTCCCGAGCCGGACAGGGAGAGACCCAGTACTTC. Translating it yields CASSRAGQGETQYF.

The chain couples TRBV6-1 to TRBJ2-3; a weak D match, TRBD1 (6 bases). The length of the CDR3 is 18 residues. V lost 0 bases and J lost 5, with 21 bases in between. The germline V gene has CDR1 MNHNS and CDR2 SASEGT. Here the CDR3 reads CASSEALPFVRGLDTQYF. The CDR3 DNA is TGTGCCAGCAGTGAAGCGCTTCCATTTGTCAGGGGCCTAGATACGCAGTATTTT.

There are a few counts of this clonotype. The V and J genes are TRBV27 and TRBJ1-4; D gene unclear. The V gene lost 7 bases and the J gene lost 4 bases, with 13 bases spanning the gap. CDR1 is MNHEY and CDR2 is SMNVEV in the germline V gene (reference sequence). The CDR3 consists of 14 residues. CDR3 residues: CASKISALNEKLFF. The CDR3 nucleotides are TGTGCCAGCAAGATTTCGGCTCTTAATGAAAAACTGTTTTTT.

This clonotype showed up many times. The rearrangement links TRBV7-8 to TRBJ2-7; a possible D gene is TRBD2 (6 bases). CDR3 size: 15 residues. V gave up 2 bases and J gave up 2 bases, with 13 bases separating them. CDR1 is SGHVS and CDR2 is FQNEAQ in the germline V gene. CDR3 in amino acids: CASSLRVSGTYEQYF. The CDR3 coding sequence is TGTGCCAGCAGCTTAAGGGTTAGCGGAACCTACGAGCAGTACTTC.

Ten or more counts support this clonotype. The J gene is TRBJ2-5, the V gene TRBV6-1; D may be TRBD2 (6 bases). CDR1 and CDR2 (germline): MNHNS, SASEGT. The CDR3 has 14 residues. Trimming removed 1 base from V and 9 bases from J, with 15 bases in between. For the CDR3, the DNA is TGTGCCAGCAGTGAAGGGGGGGTCAGTCGGGCCCAGTACTTC. Translation gives CASSEGGVSRAQYF.

This clonotype came up a few times. This chain links TRBV13 with TRBJ1-2, with TRBD1 identical over 7 bases. Germline trimming cut 5 bases from V and 5 bases from J; bases unmatched to any gene: 8. The CDR3 length is 14 residues. Germline CDR1 PRHDT, CDR2 FYEKMQ (reference sequence). CDR3 nucleotide sequence: TGTGCCAGCAGCCTAAGCAGGGGGATTTATGGCTACACCTTC. As protein: CASSLSRGIYGYTF.

This clonotype was counted at least ten times. The V and J genes are TRBV12-3 or TRBV12-4 and TRBJ2-7; 8 nucleotides line up with TRBD2. After removal of 5 bases from V and 0 bases from J, the junction contained 3 bases not matched to a gene. This CDR3 has 14 residues. The DNA of the CDR3 is TGTGCCAGCAGTGGACTAGCTGACTCCTACGAGCAGTACTTC. This gives the protein CASSGLADSYEQYF.

The sample holds a few counts of this clonotype. The rearrangement uses TRBV10-3 and TRBJ2-1; 9 nucleotides agree with TRBD2. The junction had 8 bases not matched to a gene; V was cut back by 4 bases and J by 7 bases. Looked up from germline, CDR1 is ENHRY and CDR2 is SYGVKD. The CDR3 sequence is 15 residues long. This CDR3 reads CAISAELAGKNEQFF. CDR3 in DNA: TGTGCCATCAGTGCTGAGCTAGCGGGAAAGAATGAGCAGTTCTTC.

Many counts were recorded for this clonotype. The rearrangement uses TRBV20-1 and TRBJ2-7; TRBD1 aligns across 9 bases. The CDR3 totals 13 residues. Germline CDR1 is DFQATT and CDR2 is SNEGSKA (reference sequence). V dropped 6 bases and J dropped 5; count of bases not matched to a gene: 8. CDR3 sequence reads: CSARGQGFHEQYF. CDR3 nucleotides: TGCAGTGCCCGCGGACAGGGGTTCCACGAGCAGTACTTC.

This clonotype was counted many times. The rearrangement uses TRBV12-3 or TRBV12-4 and TRBJ2-2; D unresolved. The CDR3 totals 17 residues. The V and J ends lost 1 base and 0 bases respectively, with 12 bases between them. The chain's CDR3 is CASSLGSGPPNTGELFF. The CDR3 DNA is TGTGCCAGCAGTTTAGGGTCAGGCCCTCCGAACACCGGGGAGCTGTTTTTT.

This chain connects TRBV12-3 or TRBV12-4 to TRBJ2-5; 7 bases align to TRBD2. The CDR3 runs to 15 residues. V was clipped by 6 bases and J by 7 bases; unmatched bases: 14. The CDR3 DNA reads TGTGCCAGCAGGCCTCCGGGACTACCATTCGGGACCCAGTACTTC. This gives the protein CASRPPGLPFGTQYF.

This clonotype was seen ten or more times. V and J are TRBV3-1 and TRBJ2-1; 14 bases line up with TRBD2. In germline, CDR1 is LGHDT, CDR2 YNNKEL (reference sequence). The trim removed 4 bases at V and 8 bases at J, leaving 7 bases unmatched. CDR3 length: 16 amino acids. The CDR3 sequence is CASSLTGTSGRDEQFF. The CDR3 DNA reads TGTGCCAGCAGCCTTACCGGGACTAGCGGGAGAGATGAGCAGTTCTTC.

The chain carries TRBV3-1 and TRBJ2-4; TRBD1 might be the D (6 bases). V lost 3 bases and J lost 0, with 9 bases in between. Germline CDR1 is LGHDT and CDR2 is YNNKEL (reference sequence). The CDR3 spans 15 residues. The CDR3 DNA follows: TGTGCCAGCAGCCACCCAGGGGAAGCCAAAAACATTCAGTACTTC. This sequence encodes CASSHPGEAKNIQYF.

In its sample, this clonotype was seen many times. V usage is TRBV11-2 and J usage is TRBJ1-1; unclear D gene. Between the trimmed V and J ends, which lost 4 bases and 6 bases, there was a span of 15 bases. Germline values: CDR1 SGHAT, CDR2 FQNNGV. CDR3 length: 14 amino acids. The CDR3 region has the DNA TGTGCCAGCAGCTCTAGTGGCTTGGTCGCTGAAGCTTTCTTT. Its protein is CASSSSGLVAEAFF.

This clonotype was counted at least ten times. The V and J genes are TRBV18 and TRBJ2-1, with TRBD2 identical over 7 bases. CDR1 KGHSH and CDR2 LQKENI come from the germline V gene. This CDR3 is built from 16 residues. V trimming: 5 bases; J trimming: 0 bases; junction bases outside the gene matches: 7. The CDR3 protein is CASSTGLFSSYNEQFF. The CDR3 DNA follows: TGTGCCAGCTCAACGGGACTATTCAGCTCCTACAATGAGCAGTTCTTC. The whole variable domain, filled in from reference TRBV18 and TRBJ2-1, reads NAGVMQNPRHLVRRRGQEARLRCSPMKGHSHVYWYRQLPEEGLKFMVYLQKENIIDESGMPKERFSAEFPKEGPSILRIQQVVRGDSAAYFCASSTGLFSSYNEQFFGPGTRLTVL.